The rows below give T cell receptor beta chains drawn from one sample of a study of cytomegalovirus exposure and HLA in healthy donors. TCRdb keeps only in-frame clones here, not all; method: immunoSEQ multiplex PCR. In the table there are 70,000 to 100,000 clones, around 84% of which are singletons. The source material was PBMCs. Receptors were obtained from a man aged 18 to 35 in good health and CMV-seronegative. Each CDR3 is given with its conserved first and last residue. The order of the fields is V gene, clone size, J gene, D gene, CDR3 protein, CDR3 DNA. A D gene is named only where the DNA matches it firmly. Size tells how often a clone was seen (once, few, many) or the class of an expanded clone, and some rows leave it out.

TRBV2	.	TRBJ1-4	TRBD1	CASSGQGARTNEKLFF	TGTGCCAGCAGTGGACAGGGGGCGAGGACTAATGAAAAACTGTTTTTT
TRBV5-1	.	TRBJ2-7	.	CASAPDSNEQYF	TGCGCCAGCGCCCCGGACAGCAACGAGCAGTACTTC
TRBV4-1	.	TRBJ1-1	TRBD1	CASSQPGQGGEAFF	TGCGCCAGCAGCCAACCGGGACAGGGGGGAGAAGCTTTCTTT
TRBV7-3	.	TRBJ1-1	.	CASSYMGGTEAFF	TGTGCCAGCAGCTACATGGGAGGCACTGAAGCTTTCTTT
TRBV6-4	few	TRBJ2-6	.	CASSDQPSVVSGANVLTF	TGTGCCAGCAGTGACCAACCATCCGTAGTCTCTGGGGCCAACGTCCTGACTTTC
TRBV5-1	.	TRBJ1-1	.	CASSLTTPGNTEAFF	TGCGCCAGCAGCTTGACTACGCCGGGGAACACTGAAGCTTTCTTT
TRBV11-2	.	TRBJ2-7	.	CASSSRWEGVISYEQYF	TGTGCCAGCAGCTCCCGCTGGGAGGGGGTTATTTCCTACGAGCAGTACTTC
TRBV9	few	TRBJ1-2	.	CASSGQGGYGYTF	TGTGCCAGCAGCGGGCAGGGTGGCTATGGCTACACCTTC
TRBV2	.	TRBJ1-4	TRBD1	CASSRDRGPKKLFF	TGTGCCAGCAGTCGGGACAGGGGGCCAAAAAAACTGTTTTTT
TRBV7-3	.	TRBJ2-7	TRBD1	CASSYRDSIYEQYF	TGTGCCAGCAGTTACCGGGACAGCATCTACGAGCAGTACTTC
TRBV25-1	.	TRBJ2-7	TRBD1	CASSPGTVYEQYF	TGTGCCAGCAGCCCCGGGACAGTATACGAGCAGTACTTC
TRBV7-6	.	TRBJ2-7	TRBD1	CASSATGTGVYEQYF	TGTGCCAGCAGCGCGACCGGGACAGGGGTCTACGAGCAGTACTTC
TRBV9	.	TRBJ1-5	.	CASSVNPDMGQPQHF	TGTGCCAGCAGCGTTAATCCGGACATGGGGCAGCCCCAGCATTTT
TRBV30	.	TRBJ1-1	.	CAWMRENTEAFF	TGTGCCTGGATGAGGGAGAACACTGAAGCTTTCTTT
TRBV20-1	.	TRBJ1-4	.	CSARSGEKLFF	TGCAGTGCTAGATCGGGAGAAAAACTGTTTTTT
TRBV2	.	TRBJ1-2	.	CASTEGRGNYGYTF	TGTGCCAGCACTGAGGGGCGCGGCAACTATGGCTACACCTTC
TRBV7-6	.	TRBJ2-7	TRBD2	CASSSESGGSSYEQYF	TGTGCCAGCAGTTCCGAGTCGGGAGGGAGCTCCTACGAGCAGTACTTC
TRBV29-1	.	TRBJ2-7	.	CSVNTGPYEQYF	TGCAGCGTTAATACAGGGCCCTACGAGCAGTACTTC
TRBV13	few	TRBJ2-7	.	CASSRDNYEQYF	TGTGCCAGCAGCCGCGACAACTACGAGCAGTACTTC
TRBV19	.	TRBJ2-7	TRBD2	CASSTGGGLAGSYEQYF	TGTGCCAGTAGTACAGGTGGGGGGCTAGCGGGGTCCTACGAGCAGTACTTC
TRBV29-1	.	TRBJ1-2	TRBD1	CSAVGEGRGRYGYTF	TGCAGCGCCGTTGGAGAGGGCAGGGGGCGTTATGGCTACACCTTC
TRBV6-1	.	TRBJ2-2	.	CASSEFSGYSGELFF	TGTGCCAGCAGTGAGTTCTCAGGATACTCCGGGGAGCTGTTTTTT
TRBV19	.	TRBJ1-3	.	CASSPTGFGNTIYF	TGTGCCAGTAGTCCCACAGGGTTTGGAAACACCATATATTTT
TRBV4-1	.	TRBJ2-3	TRBD2	CASSQSEAGNTDTQYF	TGCGCCAGCAGCCAAAGTGAAGCGGGGAACACAGATACGCAGTATTTT
TRBV7-9	.	TRBJ2-7	.	CASSLGVNPYEQYF	TGTGCCAGCAGCTTAGGAGTTAATCCCTACGAGCAGTACTTC
TRBV29-1	.	TRBJ2-7	TRBD1	CSVERDRGYEQYF	TGCAGCGTTGAAAGGGACAGGGGCTACGAGCAGTACTTC
TRBV18	.	TRBJ2-1	TRBD1	CASSPDRSSYNEQFF	TGTGCCAGCTCACCGGACAGGAGCTCCTACAATGAGCAGTTCTTC
TRBV7-8	.	TRBJ2-3	.	CASSLRLSTDTQYF	TGTGCCAGCAGCTTGCGGCTTAGCACAGATACGCAGTATTTT
TRBV11-2	few	TRBJ1-2	.	CASSFGGGLMGYTF	TGTGCCAGCAGTTTCGGGGGGGGGTTGATGGGCTACACCTTC
TRBV18	.	TRBJ2-7	.	CASSPRQNYEQYF	TGTGCCAGCTCACCACGACAGAACTACGAGCAGTACTTC
TRBV5-6	.	TRBJ1-5	.	CASSLWEGPPSQPQHF	TGTGCCAGCAGCTTGTGGGAGGGCCCCCCCAGTCAGCCCCAGCATTTT
TRBV6-6	.	TRBJ1-2	.	CASRPTGAGYTF	TGTGCCAGCAGGCCCACAGGCGCGGGCTACACCTTC
TRBV27	.	TRBJ2-7	.	CASSLTGEGSYEQYF	TGTGCCAGCAGTTTGACAGGGGAGGGCTCCTACGAGCAGTACTTC
TRBV5-4	few	TRBJ1-4	TRBD1	CASSLGGTANEKLFF	TGTGCCAGCAGCTTGGGTGGGACAGCCAATGAAAAACTGTTTTTT
TRBV6-5	.	TRBJ1-2	.	CASSLQGEGGYTF	TGTGCCAGCAGTTTACAGGGAGAAGGTGGCTACACCTTC
TRBV19	once	TRBJ1-1	TRBD1	CASSRQGNTEAFF	TGTGCCAGTAGTAGACAGGGGAACACTGAAGCTTTCTTT
TRBV6-5	.	TRBJ1-4	.	CASSYGGVNEKLFF	TGTGCCAGCAGTTACGGAGGGGTCAATGAAAAACTGTTTTTT
TRBV7-9	.	TRBJ2-3	.	CASSLEGLTDTQYF	TGTGCCAGCAGCTTAGAGGGGCTCACAGATACGCAGTATTTT
TRBV6-1	once	TRBJ2-3	TRBD2	CASSIASGDTDTQYF	TGTGCCAGCAGTATTGCTAGCGGGGACACAGATACGCAGTATTTT
TRBV5-4	few	TRBJ1-4	.	CASSLEGATGWEKLFF	TGTGCCAGCAGCTTAGAAGGAGCTACTGGGTGGGAAAAACTGTTTTTT